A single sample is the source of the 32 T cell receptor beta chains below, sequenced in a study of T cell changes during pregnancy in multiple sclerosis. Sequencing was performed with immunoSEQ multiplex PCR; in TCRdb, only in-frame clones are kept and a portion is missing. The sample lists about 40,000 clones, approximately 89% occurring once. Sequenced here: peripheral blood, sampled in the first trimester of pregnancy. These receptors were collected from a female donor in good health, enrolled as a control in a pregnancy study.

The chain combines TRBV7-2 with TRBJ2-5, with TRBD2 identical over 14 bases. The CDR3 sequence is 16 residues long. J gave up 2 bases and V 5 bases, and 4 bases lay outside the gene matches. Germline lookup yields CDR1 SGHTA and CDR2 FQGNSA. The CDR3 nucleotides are TGTGCCAGCAGCCGGGGACTAGCGGGAGTACAAGAGACCCAGTACTTC. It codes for CASSRGLAGVQETQYF.

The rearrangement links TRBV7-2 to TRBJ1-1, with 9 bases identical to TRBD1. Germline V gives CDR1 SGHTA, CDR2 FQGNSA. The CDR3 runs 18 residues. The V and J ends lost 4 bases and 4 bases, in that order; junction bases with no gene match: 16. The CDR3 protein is CASSSQSGTGYGGTEAFF. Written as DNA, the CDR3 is TGTGCCAGCAGCTCCCAATCCGGGACAGGGTATGGTGGCACTGAAGCTTTCTTT. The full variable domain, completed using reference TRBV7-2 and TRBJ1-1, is GAGVSQSPSNKVTEKGKDVELRCDPISGHTALYWYRQSLGQGLEFLIYFQGNSAPDKSGLPSDRFSAERTGGSVSTLTIQRTQQEDSAVYLCASSSQSGTGYGGTEAFFGQGTRLTVV.

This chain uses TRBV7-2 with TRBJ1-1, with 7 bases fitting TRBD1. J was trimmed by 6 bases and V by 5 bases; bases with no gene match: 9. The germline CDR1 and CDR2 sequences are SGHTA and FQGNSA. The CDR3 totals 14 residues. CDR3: CASSPTDDRAEAFF. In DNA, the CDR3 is TGTGCCAGCAGCCCTACCGACGACAGGGCTGAAGCTTTCTTT.

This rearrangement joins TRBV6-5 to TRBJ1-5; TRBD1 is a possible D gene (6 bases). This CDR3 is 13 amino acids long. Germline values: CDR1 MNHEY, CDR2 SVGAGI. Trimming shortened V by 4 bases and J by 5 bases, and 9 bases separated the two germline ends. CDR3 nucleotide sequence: TGTGCCAGCAGTTCAGGGGATGATCAGCCCCAGCATTTT. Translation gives CASSSGDDQPQHF.

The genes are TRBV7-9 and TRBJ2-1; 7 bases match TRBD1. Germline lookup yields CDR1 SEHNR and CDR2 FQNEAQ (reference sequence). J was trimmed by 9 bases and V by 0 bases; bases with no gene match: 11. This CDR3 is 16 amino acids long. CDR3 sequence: CASSLALRQGHPEQFF. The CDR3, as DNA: TGTGCCAGCAGCTTAGCGCTTAGACAGGGACACCCTGAGCAGTTCTTC.

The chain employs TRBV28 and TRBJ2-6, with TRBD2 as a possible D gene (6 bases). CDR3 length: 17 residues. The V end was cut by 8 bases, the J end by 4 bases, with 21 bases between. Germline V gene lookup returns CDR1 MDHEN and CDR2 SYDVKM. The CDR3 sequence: CASEGPPGEDGANVLTF. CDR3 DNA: TGTGCCAGCGAGGGACCGCCGGGGGAAGACGGGGCCAACGTCCTGACTTTC.

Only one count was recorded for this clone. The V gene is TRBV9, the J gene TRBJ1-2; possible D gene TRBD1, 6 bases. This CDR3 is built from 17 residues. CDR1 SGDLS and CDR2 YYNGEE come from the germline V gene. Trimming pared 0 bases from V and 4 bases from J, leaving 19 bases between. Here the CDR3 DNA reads TGTGCCAGCAGCGTAGGGAGCGATGACAGGATCCCCTATGGCTACACCTTC. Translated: CASSVGSDDRIPYGYTF.

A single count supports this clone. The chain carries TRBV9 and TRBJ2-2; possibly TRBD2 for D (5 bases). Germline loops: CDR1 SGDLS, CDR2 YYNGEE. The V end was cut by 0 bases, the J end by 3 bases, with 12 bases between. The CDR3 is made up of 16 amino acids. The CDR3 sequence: CASSVGSGIDTGELFF. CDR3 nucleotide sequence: TGTGCCAGCAGCGTAGGGTCCGGGATAGACACCGGGGAGCTGTTTTTT.

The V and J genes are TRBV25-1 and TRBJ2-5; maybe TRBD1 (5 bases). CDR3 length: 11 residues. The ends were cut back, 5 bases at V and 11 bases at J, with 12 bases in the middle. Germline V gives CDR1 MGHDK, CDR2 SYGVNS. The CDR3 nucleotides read TGTGCCAGCAGTTCCCTAGGGGTTCAGTACTTC. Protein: CASSSLGVQYF. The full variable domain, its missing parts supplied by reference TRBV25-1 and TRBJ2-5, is EADIYQTPRYLVIGTGKKITLECSQTMGHDKMYWYQQDPGMELHLIHYSYGVNSTEKGDLSSESTVSRIRTEHFPLTLESARPSHTSQYLCASSSLGVQYFGPGTRLLVL.

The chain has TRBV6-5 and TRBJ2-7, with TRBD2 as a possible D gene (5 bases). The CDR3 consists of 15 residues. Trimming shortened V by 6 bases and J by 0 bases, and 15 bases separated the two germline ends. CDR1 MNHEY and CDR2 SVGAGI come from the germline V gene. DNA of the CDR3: TGTGCCAGCAGCCGCTTTAGCGAAAGCTCCTACGAGCAGTACTTC. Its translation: CASSRFSESSYEQYF.

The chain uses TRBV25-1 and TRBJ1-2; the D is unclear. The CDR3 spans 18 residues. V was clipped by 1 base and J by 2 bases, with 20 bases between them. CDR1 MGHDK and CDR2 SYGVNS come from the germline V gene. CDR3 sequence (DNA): TGTGCCAGCAGTGAATTGGGAGAGGCGGCCATAAACAACTATGGCTACACCTTC. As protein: CASSELGEAAINNYGYTF.

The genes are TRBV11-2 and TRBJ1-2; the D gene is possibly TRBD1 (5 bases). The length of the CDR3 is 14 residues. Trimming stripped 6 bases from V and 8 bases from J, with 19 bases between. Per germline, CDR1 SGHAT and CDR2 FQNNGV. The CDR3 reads CASSTPLGLGGYTF. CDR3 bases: TGTGCCAGCAGTACACCCCTGGGGCTGGGCGGCTACACCTTC.

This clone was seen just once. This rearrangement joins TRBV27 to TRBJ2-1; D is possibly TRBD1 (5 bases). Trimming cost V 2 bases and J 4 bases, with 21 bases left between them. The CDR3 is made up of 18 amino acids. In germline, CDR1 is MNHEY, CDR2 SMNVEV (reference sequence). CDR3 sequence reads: CASSLTHPRQDTYNEQFF. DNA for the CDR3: TGTGCCAGCAGTTTAACCCACCCTAGGCAGGACACTTACAATGAGCAGTTCTTC.

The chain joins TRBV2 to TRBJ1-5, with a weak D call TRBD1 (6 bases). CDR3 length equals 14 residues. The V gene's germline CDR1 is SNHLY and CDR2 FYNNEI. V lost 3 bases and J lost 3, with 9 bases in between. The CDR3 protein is CASSETGPNQPQHF. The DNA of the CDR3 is TGTGCCAGCAGTGAGACAGGTCCCAATCAGCCCCAGCATTTT. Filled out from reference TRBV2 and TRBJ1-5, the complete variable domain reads EPEVTQTPSHQVTQMGQEVILRCVPISNHLYFYWYRQILGQKVEFLVSFYNNEISEKSEIFDDQFSVERPDGSNFTLKIRSTKLEDSAMYFCASSETGPNQPQHFGDGTRLSIL.

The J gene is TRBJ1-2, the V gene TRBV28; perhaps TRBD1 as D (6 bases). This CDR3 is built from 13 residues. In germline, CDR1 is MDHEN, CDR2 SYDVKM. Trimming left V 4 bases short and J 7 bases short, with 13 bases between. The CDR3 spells CASSSANRAGYTF. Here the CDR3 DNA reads TGTGCCAGCAGTTCAGCTAACAGGGCTGGCTACACCTTC.

The CDR3: CASTRQRAEAFF. The CDR3 bases are TGTGCCAGCACAAGACAGCGAGCTGAAGCTTTCTTT. The chain links TRBV28 to TRBJ1-1; TRBD1 is a possible D gene (5 bases). Trimming took 7 bases from V and 6 from J, leaving 12 bases between them. CDR1 is MDHEN and CDR2 is SYDVKM in the germline V gene. CDR3 size: 12 residues. Based on the CDR3 plus reference TRBV28 and TRBJ1-1, the full variable domain is DVKVTQSSRYLVKRTGEKVFLECVQDMDHENMFWYRQDPGLGLRLIYFSYDVKMKEKGDIPEGYSVSREKKERFSLILESASTNQTSMYLCASTRQRAEAFFGQGTRLTVV.

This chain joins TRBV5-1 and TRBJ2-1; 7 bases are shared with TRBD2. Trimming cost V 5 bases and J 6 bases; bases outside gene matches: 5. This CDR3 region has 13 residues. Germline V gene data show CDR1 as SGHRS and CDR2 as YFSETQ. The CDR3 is CASSPGGGNEQFF. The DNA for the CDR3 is TGCGCCAGCAGTCCGGGCGGGGGCAATGAGCAGTTCTTC.

The CDR3 DNA sequence: TGTGCCGGGGGGGGATTGGACTACGAGCAGTACTTC. This translates into CAGGGLDYEQYF. The V gene is TRBV30, the J gene TRBJ2-7; 7 bases match TRBD2. CDR1 GTSNPN and CDR2 SVGIG come from the germline V gene (reference sequence). The CDR3 loop spans 12 amino acids. The V and J ends lost 8 bases and 3 bases, in that order; junction bases with no gene match: 7.

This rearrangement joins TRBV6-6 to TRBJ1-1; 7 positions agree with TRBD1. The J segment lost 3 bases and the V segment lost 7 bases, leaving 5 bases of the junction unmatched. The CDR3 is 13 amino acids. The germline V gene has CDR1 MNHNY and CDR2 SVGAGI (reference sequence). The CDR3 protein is CASIRQGYTEAFF. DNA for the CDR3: TGTGCCAGCATAAGACAGGGTTACACTGAAGCTTTCTTT.

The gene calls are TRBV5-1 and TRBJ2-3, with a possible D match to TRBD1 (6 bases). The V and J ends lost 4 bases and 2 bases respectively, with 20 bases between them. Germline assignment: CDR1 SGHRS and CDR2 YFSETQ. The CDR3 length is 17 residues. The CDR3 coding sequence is TGCGCCAGCAGCCTACAGACACAGGGATGGGACACAGATACGCAGTATTTT. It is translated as CASSLQTQGWDTDTQYF.

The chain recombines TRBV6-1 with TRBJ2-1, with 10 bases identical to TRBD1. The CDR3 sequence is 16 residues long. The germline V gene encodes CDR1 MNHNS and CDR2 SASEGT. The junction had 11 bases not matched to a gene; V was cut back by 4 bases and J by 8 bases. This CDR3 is CASSGLPGQGFDEQFF. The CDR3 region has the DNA TGTGCCAGCAGTGGTCTTCCGGGACAGGGGTTCGATGAGCAGTTCTTC.

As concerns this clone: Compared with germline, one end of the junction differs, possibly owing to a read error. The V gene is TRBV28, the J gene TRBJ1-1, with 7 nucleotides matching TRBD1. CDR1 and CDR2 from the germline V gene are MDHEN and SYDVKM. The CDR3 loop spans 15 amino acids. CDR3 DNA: TGTGCCAGCAGTACACAGGGGCCTGGACAGCGACATTGTGTCTTT. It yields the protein CASSTQGPGQRHCVF.

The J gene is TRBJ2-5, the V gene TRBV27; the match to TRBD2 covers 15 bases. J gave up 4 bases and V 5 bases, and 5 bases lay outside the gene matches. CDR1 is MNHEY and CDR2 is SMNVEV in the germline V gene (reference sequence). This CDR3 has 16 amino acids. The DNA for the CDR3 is TGTGCCAGCAGTCCGGGACTAGCGGGGGGCACAGAGACCCAGTACTTC. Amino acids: CASSPGLAGGTETQYF.

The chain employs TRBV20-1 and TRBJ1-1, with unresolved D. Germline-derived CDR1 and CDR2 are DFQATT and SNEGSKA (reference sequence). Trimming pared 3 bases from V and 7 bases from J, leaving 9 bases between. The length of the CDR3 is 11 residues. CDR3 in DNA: TGCAGTGCTAGCCCCCTGCGTGAAGCTTTCTTT. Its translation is CSASPLREAFF.

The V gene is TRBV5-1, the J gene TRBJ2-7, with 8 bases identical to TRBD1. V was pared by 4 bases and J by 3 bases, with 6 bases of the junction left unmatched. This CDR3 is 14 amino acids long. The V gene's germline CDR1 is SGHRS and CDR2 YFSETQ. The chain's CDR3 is CASSRRQGNYEQYF. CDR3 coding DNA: TGCGCCAGCAGCCGGAGACAGGGGAACTACGAGCAGTACTTC.

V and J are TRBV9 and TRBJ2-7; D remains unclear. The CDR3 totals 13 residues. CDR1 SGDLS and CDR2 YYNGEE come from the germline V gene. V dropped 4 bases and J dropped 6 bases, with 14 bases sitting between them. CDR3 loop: CASSFGSLGEQYF. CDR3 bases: TGTGCCAGCAGCTTCGGGTCGCTGGGCGAGCAGTACTTC.

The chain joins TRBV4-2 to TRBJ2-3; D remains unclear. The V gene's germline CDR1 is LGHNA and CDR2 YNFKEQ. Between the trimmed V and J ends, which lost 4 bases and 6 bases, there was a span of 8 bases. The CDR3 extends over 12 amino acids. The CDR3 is CASSLQADTQYF. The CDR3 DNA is TGTGCCAGCAGCCTCCAGGCGGATACGCAGTATTTT.

DNA for the CDR3: TGTGCTAGTGGTTTACCGACAGGGGGAGTTGTGGGGGTACAGAATGAGCAGTTCTTC. Its translation: CASGLPTGGVVGVQNEQFF. The chain employs TRBV12-5 and TRBJ2-1; 9 nucleotides match TRBD1. This CDR3 has 19 residues. The germline V gene encodes CDR1 LGHNT and CDR2 FRNRAP. Trimming removed 3 bases from V and 7 bases from J; junction bases left unmatched: 19.

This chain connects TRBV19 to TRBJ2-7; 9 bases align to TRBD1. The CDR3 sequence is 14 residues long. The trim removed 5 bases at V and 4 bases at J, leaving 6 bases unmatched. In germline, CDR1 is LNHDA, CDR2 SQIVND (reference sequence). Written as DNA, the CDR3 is TGTGCCAGTAGTCCTCGGGACAGGGAATACGAGCAGTACTTC. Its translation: CASSPRDREYEQYF.

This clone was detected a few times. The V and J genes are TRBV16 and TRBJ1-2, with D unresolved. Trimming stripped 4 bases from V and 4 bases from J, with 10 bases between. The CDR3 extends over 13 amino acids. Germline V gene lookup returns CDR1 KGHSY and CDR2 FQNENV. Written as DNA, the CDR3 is TGTGCCAGCAGCCCTGGACGGGGCTATGGCTACACCTTC. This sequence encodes CASSPGRGYGYTF.

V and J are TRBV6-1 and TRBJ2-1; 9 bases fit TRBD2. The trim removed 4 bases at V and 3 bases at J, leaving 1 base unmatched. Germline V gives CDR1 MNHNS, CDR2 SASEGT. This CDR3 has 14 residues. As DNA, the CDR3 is TGTGCCAGCAGTGGGACTAGCGACTACAATGAGCAGTTCTTC. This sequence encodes CASSGTSDYNEQFF.

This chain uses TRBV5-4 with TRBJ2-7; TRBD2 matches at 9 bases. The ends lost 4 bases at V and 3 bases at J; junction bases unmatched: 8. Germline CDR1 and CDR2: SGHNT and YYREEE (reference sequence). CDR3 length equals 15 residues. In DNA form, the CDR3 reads TGTGCCAGCAGCGACCCGCGGGAGGGCCTCTACGAGCAGTACTTC. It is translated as CASSDPREGLYEQYF.